What follows is one T cell receptor (beta chain) and its context. The target antigen is unknown. CDR1 and CDR2 from the germline V gene are MNHEY and SVGAGI. This CDR3 is 15 amino acids long. V was clipped by 5 bases and J by 10 bases; unmatched bases: 9. TCRdb's table, derived via immunoSEQ multiplex PCR, lists solely in-frame clones and lacks some. The sample includes 250,000 to 300,000 clones, roughly 90% of them seen just once. These data are taken from a study of cytomegalovirus exposure and HLA in healthy donors. Study conclusions and caveats: Researchers catalogued some 160 TCR beta chains as cytomegalovirus-associated.

The specimen was PBMCs. The V call is TRBV6-5, the J call TRBJ2-1; 12 bases are shared with TRBD2. This TCR was sampled from a woman aged 18-30 years in good health and CMV-seronegative. The CDR3, as DNA: TGTGCCAGCAGTAGCCCCGGGACTAGCGGGCCAGAGCAGTTCTTC. It yields the protein CASSSPGTSGPEQFF.